The clone carrying this T cell receptor beta chain turned up a few times. Antigen: not known. Via MiXCR, TCRdb re-called the 5' RACE reads, giving one row per CDR3 protein. The data show hundreds of thousands of distinct CDR3 sequences, with roughly 25% seen just once and roughly an eighth held by the top ten. The record originates from a study of T-cell memory formation after mild COVID-19. Study outcomes and limitations: Mainly in CM and EM were contracting CD4+ clones; CD8+ were in EMRA.

Trimming left V 5 bases short and J 5 bases short, with 12 bases between. CDR1 and CDR2 from the germline V gene are SGHTA and FQGNSA. CDR3 length equals 13 residues. The TCR comes from an adult woman who had mild COVID-19 (a few samples of this study predate the infection). Cell type and time point are not known. The chain combines TRBV7-2 with TRBJ2-5; D is ambiguous. The material sequenced was PBMCs or a T cell subset sorted from them (not recorded which). CDR3 sequence (DNA): TGTGCCAGCAGCGTACGACGTGAGGAGACCCAGTACTTC. This codes for CASSVRREETQYF.